This TCR beta chain was found in a study of OX40 agonist ivuxolimab in advanced cancers. For the study at large: Previous treatment with anti-PD-1, anti-PD-L1 or anti-CTLA-4 therapy was allowed; about 44% had received some. Partial responses were achieved by three patients: one hepatocellular carcinoma, two cutaneous melanoma. Study outcomes and limitations: At 0.1 to 3.0 mg/kg and by week 6, clonal expansion occurred in CD4+ and CD8+ blood T cells.

TCRdb's copy holds only in-frame clones and misses some; the assay was immunoSEQ multiplex PCR. The table lists 35,000 to 45,000 clones, about four fifths of them singletons. To note about this clone: Its specificity is not known.

Trimming removed 5 bases from V and 0 bases from J; junction bases left unmatched: 7. Per germline, CDR1 SEHNR and CDR2 FQNEAQ (reference sequence). The CDR3 totals 15 residues. The chain employs TRBV7-9 and TRBJ2-7; TRBD2 aligns across 7 bases. This clonotype was obtained from an adult with an advanced solid tumor such as melanoma, head and neck, liver or kidney cancer. The specimen comprised CD4+ or CD8+ T cells sorted from blood, sampled in a trial of the OX40 agonist ivuxolimab. CDR3 nucleotides: TGTGCCAGCAGCCCCCCCGGGACTATCTCCTACGAGCAGTACTTC. Encoded protein: CASSPPGTISYEQYF.